This T cell receptor (beta chain) is drawn from a study of blood T cell repertoires in COVID-19. For the study at large: Some COVID-19 samples were acute and others convalescent; all came from the United States, Italy and Spain.

CDR1 and CDR2 from the germline V gene are MDHEN and SYDVKM. Trimming cost V 3 bases and J 3 bases, with 18 bases left between them. This CDR3 has 18 residues. The authors' processing: Estimation of nucleated cell counts was performed using reference gene primer amplification. Sequencing was performed with immunoSEQ multiplex PCR; in TCRdb, only in-frame clones are kept and a portion is missing. V, J and clone size are those of that table, while D and trimming were read from the DNA. Among 90,000 to 110,000 clones listed, about 79% were seen once. This receptor was identified in a woman aged 80 or over with active or convalescent COVID-19. The sample was peripheral blood. The rearrangement links TRBV28 to TRBJ1-6, with TRBD1 as a possible D gene (5 bases). This chain's CDR3 is CASSLAGRGLGYNSPLHF. The CDR3 nucleotides read TGTGCCAGCAGTTTGGCCGGGAGGGGCTTGGGCTATAATTCACCCCTCCACTTT.